The 2 T cell receptor beta chains given below trace back to one sample, sequenced in a study of control samples from healthy donors and cancer patients. The repertoire was sequenced with immunoSEQ multiplex PCR; TCRdb's copy has only in-frame clones and lacks some. The data hold fewer than 200,000 clones, with more than 80% observed a single time. Sequenced sample: blood. Receptors originate from a man aged 25 to 45 in good health.

The V call is TRBV6-5, the J call TRBJ1-4; 7 bases agree with TRBD1. The V gene's germline CDR1 is MNHEY and CDR2 SVGAGI. V trimming: 7 bases; J trimming: 5 bases; junction bases outside the gene matches: 10. The CDR3 spans 15 residues. CDR3 DNA sequence: TGTGCCAGCACCTTATACCCAGGGGGGAATGAAAAACTGTTTTTT. Its protein is CASTLYPGGNEKLFF.

J is TRBJ1-5 and V is TRBV30, with D possibly being TRBD1 (6 bases). The V end lost 1 base, the J end lost 6 bases, and 16 bases lay between the germline ends. The germline V gene has CDR1 GTSNPN and CDR2 SVGIG (reference sequence). This CDR3 region has 15 residues. CDR3 residues: CAWSGAGAGIQPQHF. CDR3 in DNA: TGTGCCTGGAGTGGGGCAGGGGCAGGGATTCAGCCCCAGCATTTT. The whole variable domain, remainder taken from reference TRBV30 and TRBJ1-5, is SQTIHQWPATLVQPVGSPLSLECTVEGTSNPNLYWYRQAAGRGLQLLFYSVGIGQISSEVPQNLSASRPQDRQFILSSKKLLLSDSGFYLCAWSGAGAGIQPQHFGDGTRLSIL.